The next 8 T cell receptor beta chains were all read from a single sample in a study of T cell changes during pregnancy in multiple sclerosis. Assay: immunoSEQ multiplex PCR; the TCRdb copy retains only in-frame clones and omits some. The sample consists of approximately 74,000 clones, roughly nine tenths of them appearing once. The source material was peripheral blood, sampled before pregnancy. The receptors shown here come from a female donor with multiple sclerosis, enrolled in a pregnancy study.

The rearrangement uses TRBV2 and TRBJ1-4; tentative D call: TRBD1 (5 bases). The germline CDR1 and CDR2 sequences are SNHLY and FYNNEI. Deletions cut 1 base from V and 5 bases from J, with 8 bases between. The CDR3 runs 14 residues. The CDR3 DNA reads TGTGCCAGCAGTGAAGGACACAGGAATGAAAAACTGTTTTTT. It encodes CASSEGHRNEKLFF.

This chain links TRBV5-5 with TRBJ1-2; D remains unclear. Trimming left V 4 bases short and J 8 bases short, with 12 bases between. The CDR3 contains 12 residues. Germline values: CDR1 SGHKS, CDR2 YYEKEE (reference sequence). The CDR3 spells CASSQTSGGYTF. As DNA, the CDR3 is TGTGCCAGCAGCCAGACTTCGGGGGGCTACACCTTC. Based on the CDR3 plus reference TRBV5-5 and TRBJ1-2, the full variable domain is DAGVTQSPTHLIKTRGQQVTLRCSPISGHKSVSWYQQVLGQGPQFIFQYYEKEERGRGNFPDRFSARQFPNYSSELNVNALLLGDSALYLCASSQTSGGYTFGSGTRLTVV.

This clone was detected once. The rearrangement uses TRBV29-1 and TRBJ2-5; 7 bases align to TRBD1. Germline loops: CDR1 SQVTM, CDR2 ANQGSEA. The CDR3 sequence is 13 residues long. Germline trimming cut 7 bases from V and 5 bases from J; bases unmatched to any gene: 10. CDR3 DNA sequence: TGCAGCGCCGAAGGGGGCCAGGGGGAGACCCAGTACTTC. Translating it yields CSAEGGQGETQYF.

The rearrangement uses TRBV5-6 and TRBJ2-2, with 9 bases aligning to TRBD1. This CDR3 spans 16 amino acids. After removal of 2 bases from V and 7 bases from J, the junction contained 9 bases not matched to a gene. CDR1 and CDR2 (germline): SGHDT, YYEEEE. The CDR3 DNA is TGTGCCAGCAGCTTTGAAACAGGGGGCGCCGGCGGGGAGCTGTTTTTT. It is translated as CASSFETGGAGGELFF.

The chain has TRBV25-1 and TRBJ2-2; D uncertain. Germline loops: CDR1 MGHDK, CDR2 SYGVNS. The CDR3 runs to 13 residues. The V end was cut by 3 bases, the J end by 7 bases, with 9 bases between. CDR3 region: CASSDSFFGELFF. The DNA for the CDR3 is TGTGCCAGCAGTGATTCCTTCTTCGGGGAGCTGTTTTTT.

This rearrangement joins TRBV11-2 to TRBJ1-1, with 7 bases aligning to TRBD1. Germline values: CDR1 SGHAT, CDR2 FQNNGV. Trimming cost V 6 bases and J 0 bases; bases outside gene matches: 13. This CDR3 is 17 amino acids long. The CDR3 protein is CASRTSTGYWVNTEAFF. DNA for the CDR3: TGTGCCAGCAGGACGTCGACAGGGTATTGGGTGAACACTGAAGCTTTCTTT.

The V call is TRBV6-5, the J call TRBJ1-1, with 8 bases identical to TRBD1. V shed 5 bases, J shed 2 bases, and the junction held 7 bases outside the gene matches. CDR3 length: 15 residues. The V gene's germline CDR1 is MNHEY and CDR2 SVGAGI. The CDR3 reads CASSGLGQGNTEAFF. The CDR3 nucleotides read TGTGCCAGCAGTGGACTTGGACAGGGAAACACTGAAGCTTTCTTT.

In DNA form, the CDR3 reads TGTGCCAGCAGCCCAGGGACTAGCGGGGTCCACAATGAGCAGTTCTTC. The encoded protein is CASSPGTSGVHNEQFF. The chain links TRBV9 to TRBJ2-1; 13 nucleotides match TRBD2. V trimming: 4 bases; J trimming: 5 bases; junction bases outside the gene matches: 6. CDR3 size: 16 residues. The germline CDR1 and CDR2 sequences are SGDLS and YYNGEE.